Following are 29 T cell receptor beta chains from one sample sequenced in a study of Ad26.COV2.S vaccination and SARS-CoV-2 variants. TCRdb keeps only in-frame clones here, not all; method: immunoSEQ multiplex PCR. The sample lists more than 150,000 clones; 70% to 90% were seen once. The source was peripheral blood, collected after recovery from COVID-19. The receptor source for this set is a human donor who had recovered from COVID-19.

This chain connects TRBV13 to TRBJ1-4; 8 positions agree with TRBD1. Per germline, CDR1 PRHDT and CDR2 FYEKMQ (reference sequence). V gave up 5 bases and J gave up 7 bases; unmatched junction bases: 9. The CDR3 extends over 15 amino acids. The CDR3 here is CASSNAGGAGEKLFF. CDR3 nucleotides: TGTGCCAGCAGCAACGCAGGGGGCGCAGGTGAAAAACTGTTTTTT.

In DNA form, the CDR3 reads TGCGCCAGCAGCCATCCCGGACTAGCCAAAAACATTCAGTACTTC. Amino acids: CASSHPGLAKNIQYF. V usage is TRBV4-1 and J usage is TRBJ2-4; weak D call: TRBD2 (5 bases). The CDR3 sequence is 15 residues long. V dropped 3 bases and J dropped 0 bases, with 9 bases sitting between them. The germline V gene has CDR1 MGHRA and CDR2 YSYEKL.

This chain connects TRBV3-1 (or the pseudogene TRBV3-2) to TRBJ2-7, with TRBD1 matching 9 bases. Looked up from germline, CDR1 is LGHDT and CDR2 is YNNKEL (reference sequence). The CDR3 runs 16 residues. V shed 3 bases and J 3 bases; nucleotides not matched to a gene: 9. CDR3 DNA sequence: TGTGCCAGCAGCCATATTACAGGGGGCCGCGACTACGAGCAGTACTTC. Encoded protein: CASSHITGGRDYEQYF.

The chain has TRBV5-1 and TRBJ2-7, with TRBD2 matching 10 bases. Per germline, CDR1 SGHRS and CDR2 YFSETQ. J lost 3 bases, V lost 0 bases, and 6 bases had no gene match. This CDR3 region has 16 residues. The DNA for the CDR3 is TGCGCCAGCAGCTTGGCCTCGGCTAGCGGGAGCTACGAGCAGTACTTC. This encodes CASSLASASGSYEQYF.

This sequence joins TRBV5-1 and TRBJ1-1; 7 positions agree with TRBD1. Germline V CDR1 and CDR2: SGHRS, YFSETQ. The CDR3 loop spans 15 amino acids. The ends lost 0 bases at V and 1 base at J; junction bases unmatched: 3. The CDR3 loop reads CASSLEGQPNTEAFF. CDR3 bases: TGCGCCAGCAGCTTGGAGGGACAGCCGAACACTGAAGCTTTCTTT.

The rearrangement uses TRBV5-6 and TRBJ2-2; 9 nucleotides match TRBD1. With V trimmed by 3 bases and J by 4 bases, 4 bases remained unmatched. Per germline, CDR1 SGHDT and CDR2 YYEEEE. This CDR3 comprises 15 residues. CDR3 region: CASSSTGGGTGELFF. CDR3 sequence (DNA): TGTGCCAGCAGCTCGACAGGGGGAGGCACCGGGGAGCTGTTTTTT.

The chain combines TRBV5-1 with TRBJ2-7, with a weak D call TRBD2 (6 bases). V lost 1 base to trimming and J lost 8 bases, with 13 bases between them. The CDR3 is 13 amino acids. CDR1 is SGHRS and CDR2 is YFSETQ in the germline V gene. CDR3 sequence: CASSLRGEVKQYF. As DNA, the CDR3 is TGCGCCAGCAGCTTGCGAGGGGAGGTTAAGCAGTACTTC. The full variable domain, rest sourced from reference TRBV5-1 and TRBJ2-7, is KAGVTQTPRYLIKTRGQQVTLSCSPISGHRSVSWYQQTPGQGLQFLFEYFSETQRNKGNFPGRFSGRQFSNSRSEMNVSTLELGDSALYLCASSLRGEVKQYFGPGTRLTVT.

The J gene is TRBJ1-2, the V gene TRBV18; D might be TRBD1 (5 bases). V was shortened by 2 bases and J by 3 bases, with 13 bases between the two germline ends. This CDR3 is built from 15 residues. Germline values: CDR1 KGHSH, CDR2 LQKENI. Here the CDR3 reads CASSPEGMGDYGYTF. Written as DNA, the CDR3 is TGTGCCAGCTCACCAGAGGGGATGGGGGACTATGGCTACACCTTC.

This chain joins TRBV27 and TRBJ1-2, with a weak D call TRBD1 (5 bases). The V end was cut by 3 bases, the J end by 2 bases, with 7 bases between. CDR3 size: 13 residues. CDR1 and CDR2 (germline): MNHEY, SMNVEV (reference sequence). CDR3 nucleotide sequence: TGTGCCAGCAGTTTCAGGGAAAACTATGGCTACACCTTC. Translated: CASSFRENYGYTF.

The chain combines TRBV5-4 with TRBJ2-1; 15 nucleotides match TRBD2. Germline CDR1 and CDR2: SGHNT and YYREEE (reference sequence). This CDR3 has 18 amino acids. The V and J ends lost 4 bases and 5 bases, in that order; junction bases with no gene match: 10. The CDR3 is CASSPMPGLAGGHNEQFF. Written as DNA, the CDR3 is TGTGCCAGCAGCCCCATGCCGGGACTAGCGGGGGGACACAATGAGCAGTTCTTC.

V usage is TRBV21-1 and J usage is TRBJ2-1; the D call of TRBD1 is as the table states it, not checked on the DNA. TRBV21-1 is flagged as a pseudogene. The CDR3 contains 13 residues. CDR3 protein: CASSKVGQNEQFF. The CDR3 coding sequence is TGTGCCAGCAGCAAAGTAGGACAGAATGAGCAGTTCTTC.

The rearrangement uses TRBV18 and TRBJ2-7; 7 positions match TRBD2. Germline loops: CDR1 KGHSH, CDR2 LQKENI. The CDR3 covers 12 residues. The ends lost 3 bases at V and 8 bases at J; junction bases unmatched: 4. In nucleotides, the CDR3 is TGTGCCAGCTCACCCCCAGCGGGGAAGCAGTACTTC. Its translation is CASSPPAGKQYF. Full variable domain (remainder filled in from reference TRBV18 and TRBJ2-7): NAGVMQNPRHLVRRRGQEARLRCSPMKGHSHVYWYRQLPEEGLKFMVYLQKENIIDESGMPKERFSAEFPKEGPSILRIQQVVRGDSAAYFCASSPPAGKQYFGPGTRLTVT.

The V gene is TRBV12-3 or TRBV12-4, the J gene TRBJ2-5, with D perhaps being TRBD1 or TRBD2 (5 bases each). This CDR3 comprises 13 residues. The V and J ends lost 7 bases and 4 bases respectively, with 13 bases between them. Written as DNA, the CDR3 is TGTGCCAGCACCGGGACGGCAAGAGAGACCCAGTACTTC. Protein product: CASTGTARETQYF.

The count of this clone is one. The chain has TRBV24-1 and TRBJ2-3; TRBD2 is a possible D gene (7 bases). V was clipped by 5 bases and J by 0 bases, with 17 bases between them. CDR1 is KGHDR, CDR2 SFDVKD, per germline. The CDR3 is 17 residues long. The CDR3 nucleotides are TGTGCCACCAGTGGTGGGGGGGGCCCTTCCAGCACAGATACGCAGTATTTT. It is translated as CATSGGGGPSSTDTQYF.

CDR3 sequence reads: CASSYDRGPYNEQFF. DNA for the CDR3: TGTGCCAGCAGCTACGACAGGGGACCCTACAATGAGCAGTTCTTC. This rearrangement joins TRBV11-1 to TRBJ2-1; 8 bases are a match to TRBD1. Germline V gene data show CDR1 as SGHAT and CDR2 as FQDESV (reference sequence). CDR3 length: 15 amino acids. The ends lost 4 bases at V and 2 bases at J; junction bases unmatched: 4.

V usage is TRBV3-1 (or the pseudogene TRBV3-2) and J usage is TRBJ1-5; D is ambiguous. This CDR3 is 12 amino acids long. CDR1 and CDR2 from the germline V gene are LGHDT and YNNKEL (reference sequence). V was shortened by 1 base and J by 5 bases, with 3 bases between the two germline ends. DNA for the CDR3: TGTGCCAGCAGCCAAGGGGATCAGCCCCAGCATTTT. Translation gives CASSQGDQPQHF.

The gene calls are TRBV5-6 and TRBJ2-5, with 12 bases lining up with TRBD1. Germline V gene data show CDR1 as SGHDT and CDR2 as YYEEEE. V gave up 4 bases and J gave up 5 bases; unmatched junction bases: 3. CDR3 size: 14 residues. CDR3 loop: CASSIGTGGETQYF. The CDR3 bases are TGTGCCAGCAGCATCGGGACAGGGGGCGAGACCCAGTACTTC.

The chain recombines TRBV3-1 (or the pseudogene TRBV3-2) with TRBJ1-2; D call uncertain. The CDR3 extends over 14 amino acids. Germline V gene sequence: CDR1 LGHDT, CDR2 YNNKEL (reference sequence). V dropped 1 base and J dropped 4 bases, with 10 bases sitting between them. CDR3 loop: CASSQAGFIYGYTF. CDR3 bases: TGTGCCAGCAGCCAAGCCGGGTTTATCTATGGCTACACCTTC.

The V call is TRBV7-3, the J call TRBJ2-1; 11 nucleotides match TRBD2. CDR1 SGHTA and CDR2 FQGTGA come from the germline V gene. With 5 bases clipped from V and 2 bases from J, the junction kept 2 bases outside the gene matches. The CDR3 is made up of 15 amino acids. The CDR3 DNA follows: TGTGCCAGCAGCCTAGCGGGAGGACCCTACAATGAGCAGTTCTTC. Its protein product is CASSLAGGPYNEQFF. Using reference TRBV7-3 and TRBJ2-1 for the parts outside the CDR3, the full variable domain is GAGVSQTPSNKVTEKGKYVELRCDPISGHTALYWYRQSLGQGPEFLIYFQGTGAADDSGLPNDRFFAVRPEGSVSTLKIQRTERGDSAVYLCASSLAGGPYNEQFFGPGTRLTVL.

V and J are TRBV3-1 (or the pseudogene TRBV3-2) and TRBJ2-5; perhaps TRBD1 as D (6 bases). CDR3 length: 14 amino acids. V was pared by 5 bases and J by 5 bases, with 15 bases between. Germline lookup yields CDR1 LGHDT and CDR2 YNNKEL (reference sequence). In DNA, the CDR3 is TGTGCCAGCAGCTCTTTAGGGGGAATGGAGACCCAGTACTTC. It specifies CASSSLGGMETQYF.

This clone appeared once. This sequence joins TRBV5-6 and TRBJ2-1; TRBD2 might be the D (5 bases). The CDR3 sequence is 16 residues long. The germline V and J ends were trimmed by 4 bases and 4 bases, with 18 bases remaining between them. Germline V gene sequence: CDR1 SGHDT, CDR2 YYEEEE. The DNA for the CDR3 is TGTGCCAGCAGCCTCCTGGACTCTATGGGGTACAATGAGCAGTTCTTC. This encodes CASSLLDSMGYNEQFF.

CDR3 coding DNA: TGTGCCAGCAGCTTAGGGGGACTAGCGTCCGTCTACGAGCAGTACTTC. It specifies CASSLGGLASVYEQYF. This chain joins TRBV11-2 and TRBJ2-7; the match to TRBD2 covers 10 bases. Germline V gene lookup returns CDR1 SGHAT and CDR2 FQNNGV. V was pared by 1 base and J by 3 bases, with 6 bases of the junction left unmatched. The CDR3 has 16 residues.

This CDR3 is CASSLSGGSRNEQFF. CDR3 nucleotide sequence: TGTGCCAGCAGTTTATCGGGGGGGTCTCGCAATGAGCAGTTCTTC. The chain combines TRBV27 with TRBJ2-1; 7 positions agree with TRBD2. The CDR3 contains 15 residues. The V segment lost 0 bases and the J segment 6 bases; nucleotides outside the gene matches: 5. Germline assignment: CDR1 MNHEY and CDR2 SMNVEV (reference sequence).

V is TRBV9 and J is TRBJ2-7, with 8 bases matching TRBD2. The ends lost 0 bases at V and 4 bases at J; junction bases unmatched: 6. The length of the CDR3 is 15 residues. Germline CDR1 SGDLS, CDR2 YYNGEE. The CDR3 region is CASSVAGTGGYEQYF. CDR3 coding DNA: TGTGCCAGCAGCGTAGCAGGGACGGGAGGGTACGAGCAGTACTTC.

V is TRBV7-3 and J is TRBJ2-2, with 7 bases identical to TRBD2. The J segment lost 4 bases and the V segment lost 5 bases, leaving 7 bases of the junction unmatched. Germline values: CDR1 SGHTA, CDR2 FQGTGA. This CDR3 comprises 15 residues. CDR3 amino acids: CASSVGRVRTGELFF. The CDR3 DNA is TGTGCCAGCAGCGTGGGGAGGGTACGCACCGGGGAGCTGTTTTTT.

The chain uses TRBV5-4 and TRBJ2-1; 8 bases agree with TRBD2. V was clipped by 3 bases and J by 8 bases; unmatched bases: 7. The CDR3 has 14 residues. CDR1 is SGHNT and CDR2 is YYREEE in the germline V gene (reference sequence). CDR3 bases: TGTGCCAGCAGCTCGATGACTAGCGAAGATGAGCAGTTCTTC. Translation gives CASSSMTSEDEQFF.

The chain's CDR3 is CASGLGLGEQFF. The CDR3 region has the DNA TGTGCTAGTGGTTTGGGACTAGGCGAGCAGTTCTTC. The chain couples TRBV12-5 to TRBJ2-1; tentative D call: TRBD2 (6 bases). The germline V gene has CDR1 LGHNT and CDR2 FRNRAP. CDR3 length: 12 amino acids. V was clipped by 1 base and J by 10 bases, with 8 bases between them.

The V call is TRBV30, the J call TRBJ2-3, with D perhaps matching TRBD1 (6 bases). The length of the CDR3 is 12 residues. Germline loops: CDR1 GTSNPN, CDR2 SVGIG (reference sequence). Trimming removed 5 bases at V and 1 base at J, with 7 bases between. CDR3 bases: TGTGCCTGGGGGGGCGGCACAGATACGCAGTATTTT. Its protein is CAWGGGTDTQYF.

This chain uses TRBV12-2 with TRBJ2-4; TRBD1 is the table's D call and was not checked against the DNA. TRBV12-2 is recorded as a pseudogene. The CDR3 totals 14 residues. The CDR3 bases are TGTGCAAGTCGCTCCGACAGGGAGAGGGACATTCAGTACTTC. Translation: CASRSDRERDIQYF.